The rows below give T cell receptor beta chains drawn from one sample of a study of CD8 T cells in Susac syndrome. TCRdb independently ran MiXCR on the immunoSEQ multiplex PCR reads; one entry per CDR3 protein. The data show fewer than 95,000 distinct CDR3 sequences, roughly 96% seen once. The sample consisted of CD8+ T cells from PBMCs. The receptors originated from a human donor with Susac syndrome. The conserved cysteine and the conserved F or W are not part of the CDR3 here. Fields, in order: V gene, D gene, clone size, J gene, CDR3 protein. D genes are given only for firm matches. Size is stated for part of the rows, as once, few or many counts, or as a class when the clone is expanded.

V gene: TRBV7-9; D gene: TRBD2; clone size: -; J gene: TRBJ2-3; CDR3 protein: ASSLEPLAGGPDTQY
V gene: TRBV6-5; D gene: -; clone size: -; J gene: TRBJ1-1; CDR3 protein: ASSSGTENTEAF
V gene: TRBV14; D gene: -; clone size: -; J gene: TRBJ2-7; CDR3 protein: ASSQDRNIAGVEQY
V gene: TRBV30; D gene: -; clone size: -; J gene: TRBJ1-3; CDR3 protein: AWTPGTTGNTIY
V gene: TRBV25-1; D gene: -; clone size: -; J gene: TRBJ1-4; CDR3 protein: ASSVSINEKLF
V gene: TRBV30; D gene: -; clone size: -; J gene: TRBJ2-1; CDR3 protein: AWSLGSSYNEQF
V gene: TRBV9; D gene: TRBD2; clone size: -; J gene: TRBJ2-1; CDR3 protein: ASSVQRTSGDYNEQF
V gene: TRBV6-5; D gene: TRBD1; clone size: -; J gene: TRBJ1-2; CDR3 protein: ASRGIQGNGYT
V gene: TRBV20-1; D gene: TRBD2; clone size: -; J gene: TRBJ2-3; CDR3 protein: SLGSEQRGATDTQY
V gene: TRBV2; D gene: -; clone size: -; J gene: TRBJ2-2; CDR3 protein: ASSDPLQAELF
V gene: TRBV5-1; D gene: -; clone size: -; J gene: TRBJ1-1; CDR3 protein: ASSQALNTEAF
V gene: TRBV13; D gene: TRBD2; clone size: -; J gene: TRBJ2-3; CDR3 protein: ASSFGRRVTQY
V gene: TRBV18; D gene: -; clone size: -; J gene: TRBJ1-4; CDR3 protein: ASSPYRDHEKLF
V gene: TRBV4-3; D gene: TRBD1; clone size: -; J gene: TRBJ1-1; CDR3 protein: ASSQVVSGGQSEAF
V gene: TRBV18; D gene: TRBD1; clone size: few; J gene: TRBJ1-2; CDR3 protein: ASSQGQGNYGYT
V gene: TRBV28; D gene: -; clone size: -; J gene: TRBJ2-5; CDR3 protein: ASSQRRYQETQY
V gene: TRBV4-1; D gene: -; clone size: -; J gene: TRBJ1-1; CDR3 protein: ASSQVARTGTEAF
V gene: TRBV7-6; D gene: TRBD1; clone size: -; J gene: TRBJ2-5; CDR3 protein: ASSLASGTGGLETQY
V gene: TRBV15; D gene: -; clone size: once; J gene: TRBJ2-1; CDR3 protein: ATSSRRGDPEQF
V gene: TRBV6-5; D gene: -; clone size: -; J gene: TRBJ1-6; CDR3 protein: ASSYRGQALYNSPLH
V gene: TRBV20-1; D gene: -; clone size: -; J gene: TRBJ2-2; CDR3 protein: SARPLAPNTGELF
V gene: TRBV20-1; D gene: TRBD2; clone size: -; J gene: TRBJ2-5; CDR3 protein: SASGGNQETQY
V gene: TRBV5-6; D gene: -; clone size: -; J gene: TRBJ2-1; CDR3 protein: ASSPLGRTSYNEQF
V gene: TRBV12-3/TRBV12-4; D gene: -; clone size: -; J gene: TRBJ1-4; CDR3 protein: ASSLWGFNEKLF
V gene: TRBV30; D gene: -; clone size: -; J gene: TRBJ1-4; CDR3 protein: AWSTGPNEKLF
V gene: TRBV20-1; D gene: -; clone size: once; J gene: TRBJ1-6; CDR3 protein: SALFPNNVHGASPLH
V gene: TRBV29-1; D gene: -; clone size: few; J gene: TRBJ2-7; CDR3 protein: SVVPSSGGEQY
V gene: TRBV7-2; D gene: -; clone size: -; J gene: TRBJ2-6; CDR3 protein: ASSPDSGANVLT
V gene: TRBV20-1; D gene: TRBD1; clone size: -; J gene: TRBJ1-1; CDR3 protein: RLDRADTEAF
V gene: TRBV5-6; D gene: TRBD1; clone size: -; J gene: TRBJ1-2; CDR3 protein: ASSSQGAYGYT
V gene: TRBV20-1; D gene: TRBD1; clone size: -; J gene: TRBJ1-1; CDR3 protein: SASGGQGVGNTEAF
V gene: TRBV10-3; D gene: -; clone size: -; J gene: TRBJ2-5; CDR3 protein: AISESGRETQY
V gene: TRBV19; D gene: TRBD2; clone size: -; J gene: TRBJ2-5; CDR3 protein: ASSITLAGQETQY
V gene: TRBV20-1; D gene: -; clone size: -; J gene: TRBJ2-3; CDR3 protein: SARDYSGGHDTQY
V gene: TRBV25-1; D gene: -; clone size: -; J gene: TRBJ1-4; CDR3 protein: ASSEFGQEKLF
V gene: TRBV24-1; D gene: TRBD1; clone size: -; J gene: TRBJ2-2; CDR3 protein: ATSVGQVMTGELF
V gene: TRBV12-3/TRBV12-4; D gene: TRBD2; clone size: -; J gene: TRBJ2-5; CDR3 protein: ASTVQAGGLGETQY
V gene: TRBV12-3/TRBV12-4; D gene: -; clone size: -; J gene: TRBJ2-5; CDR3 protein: ASSPGQETQY
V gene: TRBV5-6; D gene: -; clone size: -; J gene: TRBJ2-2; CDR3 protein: ASSLGFNTGELF
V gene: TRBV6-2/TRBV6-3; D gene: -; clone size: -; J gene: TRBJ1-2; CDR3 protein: ASSPSDGNYGYT
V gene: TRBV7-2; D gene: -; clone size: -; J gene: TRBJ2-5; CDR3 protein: ASSPPQGRGTQY
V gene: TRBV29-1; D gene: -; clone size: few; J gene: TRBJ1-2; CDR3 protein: SVEDPEGDGGYT
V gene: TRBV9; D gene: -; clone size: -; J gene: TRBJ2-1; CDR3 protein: ASSVGNNEQF
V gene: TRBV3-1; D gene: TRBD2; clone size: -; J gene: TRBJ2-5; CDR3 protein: ASSPISGGPETQY
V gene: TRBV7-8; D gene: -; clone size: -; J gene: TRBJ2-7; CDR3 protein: ASSLDKGTYEQY
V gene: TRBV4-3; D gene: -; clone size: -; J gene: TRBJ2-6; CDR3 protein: ASSQQAPSSGANVLT
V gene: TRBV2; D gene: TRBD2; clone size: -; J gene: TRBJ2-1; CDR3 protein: ATDRTSEYNEQF
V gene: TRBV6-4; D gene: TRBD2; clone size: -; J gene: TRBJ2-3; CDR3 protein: ASRLLAGGTDTQY
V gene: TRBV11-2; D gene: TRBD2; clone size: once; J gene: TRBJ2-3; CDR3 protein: ASSLSGGSTDTQY
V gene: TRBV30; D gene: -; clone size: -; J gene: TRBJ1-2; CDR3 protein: AWSLQGNYGYT
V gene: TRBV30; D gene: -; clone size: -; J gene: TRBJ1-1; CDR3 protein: AWSKGEGGGGTEAF
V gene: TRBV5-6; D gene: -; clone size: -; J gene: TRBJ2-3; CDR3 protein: ASSSWTGPISTDTQY
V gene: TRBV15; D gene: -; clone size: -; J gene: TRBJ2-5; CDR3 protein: ATSRVQASLQETQY
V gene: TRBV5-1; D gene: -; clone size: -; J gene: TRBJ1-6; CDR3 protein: ASSLGRDNNSPLH
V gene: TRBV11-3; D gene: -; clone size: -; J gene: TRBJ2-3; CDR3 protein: ASSLVGQSPSDTQY
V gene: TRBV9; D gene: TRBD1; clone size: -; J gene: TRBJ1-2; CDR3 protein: ASSVTGEGGYT
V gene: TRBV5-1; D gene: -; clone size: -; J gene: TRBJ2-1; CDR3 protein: ASSLGGAHNEQF